This passage covers 5 T cell receptor beta chains from one sample sequenced in a study of shared clonotypes between healthy human individuals. Clones were read by immunoSEQ multiplex PCR, and TCRdb kept only the in-frame ones, dropping some. In the table there are some 2.4 million clones, approximately 93% of which are singletons. Material for sequencing was naive CD4+ T cells from PBMCs. Subset specified: CD45RA+ positively selected. These receptors originate from a man younger than 35 in good health. Some clones in this sample may be carry-over from other donors' samples.

This clone was found a few times. The chain carries TRBV4-1 and TRBJ1-5; D remains unclear. This CDR3 is built from 16 residues. Trimming cost V 4 bases and J 1 base, with 14 bases left between them. Germline V lookup: CDR1 MGHRA, CDR2 YSYEKL. CDR3 nucleotides: TGCGCCAGCAGCCCTGACATGTTCCGAAGCAATCAGCCCCAGCATTTT. Its translation: CASSPDMFRSNQPQHF.

This clone showed up just once. The chain is built from TRBV9 and TRBJ2-2; D unclear. The V gene's germline CDR1 is SGDLS and CDR2 YYNGEE. Trimming left V 1 base short and J 7 bases short, with 8 bases between. This CDR3 spans 13 amino acids. CDR3 nucleotide sequence: TGTGCCAGCAGCGTAATCACGGACGGGGAGCTGTTTTTT. This encodes CASSVITDGELFF.

The rearrangement uses TRBV6-5 and TRBJ2-3; no clear D gene. The germline gives CDR1 MNHEY, CDR2 SVGAGI. Trimming cost V 0 bases and J 1 base, with 8 bases left between them. CDR3 size: 15 residues. The CDR3 nucleotides read TGTGCCAGCAGTTACTCCCAGTGGGGCACAGATACGCAGTATTTT. Amino acid sequence: CASSYSQWGTDTQYF.

The rearrangement joins TRBV7-3 to TRBJ2-3; D is unresolved. Trimming left V 5 bases short and J 5 bases short, with 11 bases between. This CDR3 has 13 amino acids. Germline lookup yields CDR1 SGHTA and CDR2 FQGTGA. The CDR3 sequence: CASSQNRGDTQYF. The CDR3 DNA reads as TGTGCCAGCAGCCAAAATCGTGGAGATACGCAGTATTTT.

The chain uses TRBV2 and TRBJ2-1; tentatively, D is TRBD2 (6 bases). From germline, CDR1 is SNHLY and CDR2 FYNNEI. Between the trimmed V and J ends, which lost 2 bases and 2 bases, there was a span of 13 bases. This CDR3 spans 16 amino acids. This chain's CDR3 is CASSELGGPAYNEQFF. The CDR3 DNA reads as TGTGCCAGCAGTGAATTAGGAGGGCCGGCCTACAATGAGCAGTTCTTC.